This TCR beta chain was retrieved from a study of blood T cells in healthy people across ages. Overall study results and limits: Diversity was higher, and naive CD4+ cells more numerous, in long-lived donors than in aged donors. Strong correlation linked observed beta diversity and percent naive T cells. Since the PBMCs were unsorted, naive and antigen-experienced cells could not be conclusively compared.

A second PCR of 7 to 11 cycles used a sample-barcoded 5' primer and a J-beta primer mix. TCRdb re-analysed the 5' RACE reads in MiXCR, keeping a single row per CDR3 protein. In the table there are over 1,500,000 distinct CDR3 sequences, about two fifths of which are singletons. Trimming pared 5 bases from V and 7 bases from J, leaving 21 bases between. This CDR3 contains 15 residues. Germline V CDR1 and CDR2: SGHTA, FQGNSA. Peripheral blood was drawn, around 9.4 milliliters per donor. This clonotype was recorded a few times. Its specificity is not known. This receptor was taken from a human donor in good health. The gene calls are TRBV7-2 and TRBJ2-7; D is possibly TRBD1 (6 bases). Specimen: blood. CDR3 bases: TGTGCCAGCAGCCCCGGCGCGTGGTCAGGGGAAGAGCAGTACTTC. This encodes CASSPGAWSGEEQYF.